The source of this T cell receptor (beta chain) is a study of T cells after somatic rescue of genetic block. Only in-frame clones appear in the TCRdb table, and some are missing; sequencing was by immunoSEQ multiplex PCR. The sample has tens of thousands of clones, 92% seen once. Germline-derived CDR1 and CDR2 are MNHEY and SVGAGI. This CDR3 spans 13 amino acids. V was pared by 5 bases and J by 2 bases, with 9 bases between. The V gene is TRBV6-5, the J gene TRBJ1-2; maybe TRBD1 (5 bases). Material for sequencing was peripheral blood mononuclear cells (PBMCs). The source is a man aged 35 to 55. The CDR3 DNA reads TGTGCCAGCAGTCGGGACTCCAACTATGGCTACACCTTC. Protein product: CASSRDSNYGYTF.